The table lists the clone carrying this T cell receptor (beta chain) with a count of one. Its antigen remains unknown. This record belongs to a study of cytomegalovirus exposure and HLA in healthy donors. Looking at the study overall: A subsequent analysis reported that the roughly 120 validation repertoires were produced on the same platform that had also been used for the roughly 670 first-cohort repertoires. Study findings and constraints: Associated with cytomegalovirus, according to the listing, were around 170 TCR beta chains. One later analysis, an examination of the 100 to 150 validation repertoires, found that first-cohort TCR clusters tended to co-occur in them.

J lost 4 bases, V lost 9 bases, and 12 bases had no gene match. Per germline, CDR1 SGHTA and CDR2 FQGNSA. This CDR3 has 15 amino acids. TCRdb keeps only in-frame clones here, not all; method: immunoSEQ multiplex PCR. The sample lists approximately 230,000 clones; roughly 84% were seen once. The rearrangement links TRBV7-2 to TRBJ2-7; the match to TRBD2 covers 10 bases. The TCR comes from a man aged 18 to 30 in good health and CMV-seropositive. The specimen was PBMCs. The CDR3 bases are TGTGCCAGTAGATGGAGCGGGAGGGCCGGGTACGAGCAGTACTTC. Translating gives CASRWSGRAGYEQYF.